These T cell receptor beta chains were read from a single sample in a study of CD8+CD57+ T cells in acquired aplastic anemia. MiXCR, applied by TCRdb to the reads, yields one record per CDR3 protein. The sample records 120,000 or so distinct CDR3 sequences, under 60% being singletons. Sequences were obtained from sorted CD4+, CD8+, or CD8+CD57+ T cells (not recorded which) from PBMCs. The receptors stem from a human donor with aplastic anemia. Both conserved end residues are part of each CDR3. D genes are given only for firm matches. Not all rows give a size; the values are once, few, many and, for expanded clones, a class.

TRBV7-6	TRBD1	TRBJ1-2	.	CASSLQQGARGYTF	TGTGCCAGCAGCTTACAGCAGGGGGCGCGGGGCTACACCTTC
TRBV24-1	TRBD1	TRBJ2-7	.	CATSETGGYEQYF	TGTGCCACCAGTGAGACAGGGGGCTACGAGCAGTACTTC
TRBV15	TRBD1	TRBJ2-5	.	CATSRAGQGTAETQYF	TGTGCCACCAGCAGGGCCGGACAGGGGACGGCAGAGACCCAGTACTTC
TRBV12-3/TRBV12-4	TRBD2	TRBJ2-2	.	CASSYSGGTGELFF	TGTGCCAGCAGTTACAGCGGGGGGACCGGGGAGCTGTTTTTT
TRBV11-2	.	TRBJ2-7	.	CASSLGGGTFSYEQYF	TGTGCCAGCAGCTTAGGCGGCGGGACTTTCTCCTACGAGCAGTACTTC
TRBV12-3/TRBV12-4	TRBD2	TRBJ2-1	.	CASRHLAGIYNEQFF	TGTGCCAGCAGACATCTAGCGGGGATCTACAATGAGCAGTTCTTC
TRBV7-6	TRBD2	TRBJ2-2	.	CASSLSSGGASGSGELFF	TGTGCCAGCAGCTTAAGTAGCGGGGGGGCGTCGGGATCCGGGGAGCTGTTTTTT
TRBV20-1	TRBD1	TRBJ2-7	few	CSASKGAEQYF	TGCAGTGCTAGCAAGGGGGCCGAGCAGTACTTC
TRBV6-1	.	TRBJ2-2	.	CASSGRLGELFF	TGTGCCAGCAGTGGACGTCTCGGGGAGCTGTTTTTT
TRBV30	.	TRBJ1-2	.	CAWRSGTTNYGYTF	TGTGCCTGGAGAAGTGGGACCACTAACTATGGCTACACCTTC
TRBV10-3	TRBD1	TRBJ1-2	.	CAITSTGEQGYTF	TGTGCCATCACCTCGACAGGGGAGCAAGGCTACACCTTC
TRBV19	TRBD1	TRBJ1-2	.	CASSQDRASYGYTF	TGTGCCAGTAGTCAGGACAGGGCCTCCTATGGCTACACCTTC
TRBV15	.	TRBJ2-7	.	CATSRDRARAYEQYF	TGTGCCACCAGCAGAGATCGCGCCAGGGCCTACGAGCAGTACTTC
TRBV20-1	.	TRBJ2-3	.	CSAPSYSTDTQYF	TGCAGTGCCCCCAGTTATAGCACAGATACGCAGTATTTT
TRBV7-9	.	TRBJ1-5	.	CASSLEADQPQHF	TGTGCCAGCAGCTTAGAGGCGGATCAGCCCCAGCATTTT
TRBV10-2	TRBD1	TRBJ1-2	.	CASSEGQGNYGYTF	TGCGCCAGCAGTGAGGGACAGGGAAACTATGGCTACACCTTC
TRBV11-1	TRBD1	TRBJ2-6	.	CASSWDRGGSGANVLTF	TGTGCCAGCAGCTGGGACAGGGGGGGCTCTGGGGCCAACGTCCTGACTTTC
TRBV24-1	TRBD1	TRBJ1-5	.	CATSDSGQGRQPQHF	TGTGCCACCAGTGATTCGGGACAGGGGCGGCAGCCCCAGCATTTT
TRBV24-1	.	TRBJ2-1	.	CATSRTGSSYNEQFF	TGTGCCACCTCGCGAACAGGGTCCTCCTACAATGAGCAGTTCTTC
TRBV10-3	TRBD1	TRBJ2-3	few	CAISDKGTGTDTQYF	TGTGCCATCAGTGATAAGGGGACAGGCACAGATACGCAGTATTTT
TRBV19	TRBD1	TRBJ1-6	.	CASSETGGISPLHF	TGTGCCAGTAGTGAGACAGGGGGAATCTCACCCCTCCACTTT
TRBV18	TRBD2	TRBJ2-7	.	CASSPTSGFEQYF	TGTGCCAGCTCACCGACTAGCGGGTTCGAGCAGTACTTC
TRBV10-1	TRBD2	TRBJ2-1	.	CASSEPTSGITGDEQFF	TGCGCCAGCAGTGAGCCGACTAGCGGGATCACCGGCGATGAGCAGTTCTTC
TRBV24-1	TRBD1	TRBJ1-2	few	CATSDSDRGTGYTF	TGTGCCACCAGTGATTCCGACAGGGGAACAGGCTACACCTTC
TRBV19	.	TRBJ2-7	.	CASSKPGDDEQYF	TGTGCCAGTAGTAAACCCGGGGACGACGAGCAGTACTTC
TRBV5-8	.	TRBJ2-5	.	CASSPGTDGVAQYF	TGTGCCAGCAGTCCGGGGACGGACGGAGTGGCCCAGTACTTC
TRBV2	.	TRBJ2-7	.	CASSGLSHEQYF	TGTGCCAGCAGTGGACTGTCCCACGAGCAGTACTTC
TRBV12-3/TRBV12-4	.	TRBJ1-1	many	CASSPLIQGNTEAFF	TGTGCCAGCAGTCCATTGATACAGGGGAACACTGAAGCTTTCTTT
TRBV10-3	.	TRBJ2-5	.	CAICEPATGLGGQEAQYF	TGTGCCATCTGTGAGCCTGCGACAGGGTTGGGGGGTCAAGAGGCCCAGTACTTC
TRBV7-2	.	TRBJ2-7	once	CASSLFRTYEQYF	TGTGCCAGCAGCTTGTTTAGGACCTACGAGCAGTACTTC
TRBV27	.	TRBJ2-7	once	CASSLGQALYEQYF	TGTGCCAGCAGTTTAGGGCAGGCCCTCTACGAGCAGTACTTC
TRBV12-3/TRBV12-4	.	TRBJ2-2	.	CASSLDSLNTGQLFF	TGTGCCAGCAGCCTGGACAGCCTGAACACCGGGCAGCTGTTTTTT
TRBV24-1	.	TRBJ2-2	.	CATSRATGELFF	TGTGCCACCAGTCGGGCCACCGGGGAGCTGTTTTTT
TRBV20-1	TRBD1	TRBJ2-7	.	CSATTGQAYEQYF	TGCAGTGCTACCACGGGACAGGCCTACGAGCAGTACTTC
TRBV24-1	TRBD1	TRBJ1-5	few	CATSGTGGHQPQHF	TGTGCCACCAGTGGGACAGGGGGCCATCAGCCCCAGCATTTT
TRBV19	.	TRBJ1-5	many	CASSIGTDSNQPQHF	TGTGCCAGTAGTATCGGGACGGACTCCAATCAGCCCCAGCATTTT
TRBV5-6	TRBD1	TRBJ2-7	few	CASSLEGTGDYEQYF	TGTGCCAGCAGCTTGGAGGGTACAGGGGACTACGAGCAGTACTTC
TRBV28	.	TRBJ1-1	.	CASSLLEGYSEAFF	TGTGCCAGCAGTTTATTGGAGGGTTACTCTGAAGCTTTCTTT
TRBV5-1	TRBD2	TRBJ2-5	.	CASSTGLEQTQYF	TGTGCCAGCAGCACGGGACTAGAACAGACCCAGTACTTC
TRBV7-6	.	TRBJ2-3	.	CASSLVPAADTQYF	TGTGCCAGCAGCTTAGTGCCTGCCGCAGATACGCAGTATTTT
TRBV7-6	.	TRBJ2-3	once	CASSFSRTGRLNTDTQYF	TGTGCCAGCAGTTTTTCCCGAACGGGACGGTTAAACACAGATACGCAGTATTTT
TRBV10-3	.	TRBJ2-7	medium-sized	CAISESRETYEQYF	TGTGCCATCAGTGAGTCCCGGGAGACCTACGAGCAGTACTTC
TRBV20-1	.	TRBJ1-6	.	CSASQVGLPPLHF	TGCAGTGCTAGTCAGGTGGGATTGCCACCCCTCCACTTT
TRBV10-3	.	TRBJ1-4	.	CAIFRDNEKLFF	TGTGCCATTTTTCGGGATAATGAAAAACTGTTTTTT
TRBV6-5	.	TRBJ2-5	many	CASARGSLETQYF	TGTGCCAGCGCTAGGGGCAGCCTAGAGACCCAGTACTTC
TRBV27	.	TRBJ1-1	.	CASSLPGSKITEAFF	TGTGCCAGCAGTTTACCTGGGTCCAAGATCACTGAAGCTTTCTTT
TRBV6-2/TRBV6-3	.	TRBJ2-7	many	CASWGVGLSGYEQYF	TGTGCCAGCTGGGGCGTGGGGCTTTCAGGATACGAGCAGTACTTC
TRBV6-1	TRBD1	TRBJ1-5	.	CASSEFGQGRQPQHF	TGTGCCAGCAGTGAATTCGGACAGGGGCGCCAGCCCCAGCATTTT
TRBV19	TRBD1	TRBJ2-7	once	CASSTAYGTGGYEQYF	TGTGCCAGTAGTACCGCGTACGGGACAGGGGGCTACGAGCAGTACTTC
TRBV18	.	TRBJ2-7	.	CASSRGGPQEQYF	TGTGCCAGCTCCCGCGGAGGGCCTCAGGAGCAGTACTTC
TRBV5-1	TRBD1	TRBJ1-2	.	CASSSRQGSPEGYTF	TGCGCCAGCAGCTCGCGACAGGGATCTCCTGAGGGCTACACCTTC
TRBV19	TRBD1	TRBJ1-1	.	CASSIDRTGSEAFF	TGTGCCAGTAGTATAGACCGGACAGGTAGTGAAGCTTTCTTT
TRBV6-1	.	TRBJ1-2	.	CASSTGTTSSYGYTF	TGTGCCAGCAGTACGGGGACAACGAGCTCCTATGGCTACACCTTC
TRBV19	.	TRBJ2-1	.	CASNDQGSKNNEQFF	TGTGCCAGCAATGACCAGGGGAGTAAAAACAATGAGCAGTTCTTC
TRBV7-2	.	TRBJ2-7	.	CASSHGTISSYEQYF	TGTGCCAGCAGCCACGGGACAATCAGCTCCTACGAGCAGTACTTC
TRBV27	.	TRBJ1-6	many	CASSDRISVMDSPLHF	TGTGCCAGCAGTGACAGGATCTCGGTGATGGATTCACCCCTCCACTTT
TRBV10-3	.	TRBJ2-7	.	CAIRDGTLSYEQYF	TGTGCCATCAGGGACGGGACTCTCTCCTACGAGCAGTACTTC
TRBV10-2	.	TRBJ1-1	.	CAGSERQSPNTEAFF	TGCGCCGGCAGTGAGCGGCAGTCACCGAACACCGAAGCTTTCTTT